The present T cell receptor beta chain was sequenced within a study of blood T cell repertoires in COVID-19. Study details: The United States, Italy and Spain provided the acute and convalescent COVID-19 samples. PBMCs, B-cell-depleted T cells, or T cells were the source of the cDNA or gDNA that made up the material.

This clone was counted a single time. Study processing details: Quantification of nucleated cells was approximated via reference gene primer amplification. The repertoire was sequenced with immunoSEQ multiplex PCR; TCRdb's copy has only in-frame clones and lacks some. That table furnishes V, J and clone size, whereas the DNA furnished D and trimming. The sample carries about 120,000 clones, around 76% recorded once. The CDR3 is 14 residues long. Germline CDR1 and CDR2: LNHDA and SQIVND (reference sequence). The V end was cut by 4 bases, the J end by 7 bases, with 16 bases between. The V and J genes are TRBV19 and TRBJ2-5, with D perhaps matching TRBD2 (6 bases). The TCR originated in a man between 65 and 79 years old with acute or convalescent COVID-19. The specimen was peripheral blood. Here the CDR3 reads CASSRGGPDGTQYF. Written as DNA, the CDR3 is TGTGCCAGTAGTAGGGGAGGACCGGACGGGACCCAGTACTTC.